Detailed here is one TCR beta chain. The target antigen is unknown. This entry is derived from a study of OX40 agonist ivuxolimab in advanced cancers. Germline values: CDR1 SGDLS, CDR2 YYNGEE. J was trimmed by 6 bases and V by 3 bases; bases with no gene match: 5. The length of the CDR3 is 15 residues. Measured with immunoSEQ multiplex PCR; TCRdb has only the in-frame clones, and not every one. The sample yields 25,000 to 30,000 clones, around 79% seen once. Points from the study as a whole: On average, CD8+ T cells showed a greater number of expanded clones than CD4+.

If patients had autoimmune disease history or systemic immunosuppression, they were excluded. The J gene is TRBJ2-3, the V gene TRBV9; TRBD2 aligns across 12 bases. This TCR was recovered from an adult with an advanced solid tumor such as melanoma, head and neck, liver or kidney cancer. The sample consisted of CD4+ or CD8+ T cells sorted from blood, taken in a trial of the OX40 agonist ivuxolimab. The CDR3 nucleotides read TGTGCCAGCAGCGGACTAGCGGGGGAGAAGGATACGCAGTATTTT. Protein product: CASSGLAGEKDTQYF.